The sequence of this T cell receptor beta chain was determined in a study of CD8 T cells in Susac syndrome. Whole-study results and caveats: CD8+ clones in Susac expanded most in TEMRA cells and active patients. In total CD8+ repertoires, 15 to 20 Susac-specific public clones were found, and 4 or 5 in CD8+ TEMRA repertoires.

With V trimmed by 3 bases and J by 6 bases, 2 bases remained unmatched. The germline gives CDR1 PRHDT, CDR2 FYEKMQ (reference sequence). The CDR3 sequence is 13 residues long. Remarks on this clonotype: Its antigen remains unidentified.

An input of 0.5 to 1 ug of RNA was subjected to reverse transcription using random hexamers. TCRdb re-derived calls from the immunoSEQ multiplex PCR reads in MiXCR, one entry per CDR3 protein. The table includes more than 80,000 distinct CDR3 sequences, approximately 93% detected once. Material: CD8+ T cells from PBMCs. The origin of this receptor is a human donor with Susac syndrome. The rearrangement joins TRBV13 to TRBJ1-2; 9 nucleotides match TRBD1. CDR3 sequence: CASSFTGGNGYTF. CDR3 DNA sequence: TGTGCCAGCAGCTTCACAGGGGGCAATGGCTACACCTTC.